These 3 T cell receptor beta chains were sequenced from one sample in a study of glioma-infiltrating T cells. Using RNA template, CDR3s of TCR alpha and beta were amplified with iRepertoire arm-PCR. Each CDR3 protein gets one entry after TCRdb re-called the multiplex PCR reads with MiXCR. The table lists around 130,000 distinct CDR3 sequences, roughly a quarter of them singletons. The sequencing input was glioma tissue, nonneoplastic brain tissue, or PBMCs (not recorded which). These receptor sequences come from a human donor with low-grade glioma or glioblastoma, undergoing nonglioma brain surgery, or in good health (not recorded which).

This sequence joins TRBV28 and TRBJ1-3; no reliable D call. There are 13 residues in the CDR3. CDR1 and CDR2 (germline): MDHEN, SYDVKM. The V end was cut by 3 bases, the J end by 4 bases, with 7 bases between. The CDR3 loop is CASSFPPGNTIYF. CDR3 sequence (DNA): TGTGCCAGCAGTTTCCCCCCCGGAAACACCATATATTTT.

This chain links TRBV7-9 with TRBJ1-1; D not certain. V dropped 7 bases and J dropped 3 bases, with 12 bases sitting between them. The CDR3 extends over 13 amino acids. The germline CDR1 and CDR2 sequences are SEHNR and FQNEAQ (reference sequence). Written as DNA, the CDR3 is TGTGCCAGCAACAAGTCTGGGGACACTGAAGCTTTCTTT. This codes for CASNKSGDTEAFF.

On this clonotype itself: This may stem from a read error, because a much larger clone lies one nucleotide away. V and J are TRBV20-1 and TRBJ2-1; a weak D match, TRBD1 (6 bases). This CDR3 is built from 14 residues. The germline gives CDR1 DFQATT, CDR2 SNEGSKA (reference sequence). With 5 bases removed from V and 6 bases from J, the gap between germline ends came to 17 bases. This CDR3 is CSAGLVRGSNEQFF. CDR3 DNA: TGCAGTGCTGGCCTCGTCAGGGGAAGCAATGAGCAGTTCTTC.